This TCR beta chain is from a study of blood T cell repertoires in COVID-19. Study-level background: Researchers got acute and convalescent COVID-19 samples from the United States, Italy and Spain. T cells, B-cell-depleted T cells, or PBMCs supplied cDNA or gDNA.

V gave up 5 bases and J gave up 4 bases, with 12 bases separating them. Germline V gives CDR1 KGHSH, CDR2 LQKENI. This CDR3 has 13 amino acids. Recovery among Cohort 3 donors was established by two negative PCRs, clearance, or symptom resolution. As originally analysed: Using reference gene primer amplification, nucleated cell counts were estimated. Profiling relied on immunoSEQ multiplex PCR, and the TCRdb table lists in-frame clones only, not all of them. The V and J calls and clone size were taken over from that table, and D and trimming were inferred from the DNA. The data show approximately 300,000 clones, about 89% seen once.

The sequence derives from a woman aged 25 to 39 who had recovered from COVID-19. The sequencing input was PBMCs or T cells enriched from blood (not recorded which). The chain carries TRBV18 and TRBJ2-7; D may be TRBD2 (5 bases). The CDR3 region is CASSAGHNYEQYF. CDR3 DNA sequence: TGTGCCAGCTCAGCGGGTCACAATTACGAGCAGTACTTC. Together with reference TRBV18 and TRBJ2-7, the CDR3 gives the full variable domain: NAGVMQNPRHLVRRRGQEARLRCSPMKGHSHVYWYRQLPEEGLKFMVYLQKENIIDESGMPKERFSAEFPKEGPSILRIQQVVRGDSAAYFCASSAGHNYEQYFGPGTRLTVT.